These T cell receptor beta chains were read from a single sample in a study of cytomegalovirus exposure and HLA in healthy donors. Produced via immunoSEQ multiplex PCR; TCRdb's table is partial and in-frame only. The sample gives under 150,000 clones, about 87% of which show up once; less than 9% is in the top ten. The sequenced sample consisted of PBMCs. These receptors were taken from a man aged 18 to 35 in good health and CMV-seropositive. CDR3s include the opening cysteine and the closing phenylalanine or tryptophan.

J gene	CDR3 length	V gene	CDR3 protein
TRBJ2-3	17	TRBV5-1	CASSPGLAGVDTDTQYF
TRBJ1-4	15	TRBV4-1	CASSQEGRATEKLFF
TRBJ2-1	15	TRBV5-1	CASSPTGGFYNEQFF
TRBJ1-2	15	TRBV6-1	CASSTGTDANYGYTF
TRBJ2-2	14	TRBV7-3	CASSSGLYTGELFF
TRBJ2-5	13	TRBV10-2	CASRRNGGETQYF
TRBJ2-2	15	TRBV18	CASSPPGLPRGELFF
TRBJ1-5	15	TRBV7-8	CASSLGEVSNQPQHF
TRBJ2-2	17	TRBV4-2	CASSQTSGRPPAGELFF
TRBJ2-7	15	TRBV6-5	CASSYSETATYEQYF
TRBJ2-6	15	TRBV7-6	CASSNRVAGANVLTF
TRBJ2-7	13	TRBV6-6	CASRSGQTYEQYF
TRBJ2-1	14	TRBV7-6	CASSSDRVGNEQFF
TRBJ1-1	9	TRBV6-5	CASSGGAFF
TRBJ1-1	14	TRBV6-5	CASSSPGGNTEAFF
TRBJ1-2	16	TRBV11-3	CASSSDSSQTAYGYTF
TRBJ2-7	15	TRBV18	CASSPTFAGVREQYF
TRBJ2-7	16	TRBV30	CAWSLGRGPGGREQYF
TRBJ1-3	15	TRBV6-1	CASTRTVQGQDTIYF
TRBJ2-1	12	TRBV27	CASSEGVNEQFF
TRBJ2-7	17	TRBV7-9	CASSLVVFVEGRSEQYF
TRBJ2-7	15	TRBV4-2	CASSQGGLAGYEQYF
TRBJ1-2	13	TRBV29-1	CSVEVAGRNGYTF
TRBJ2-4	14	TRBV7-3	CASSSDRGRGIQYF
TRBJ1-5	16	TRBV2	CASSELFGNSNQPQHF
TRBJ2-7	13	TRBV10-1	CASSRASSYEQYF
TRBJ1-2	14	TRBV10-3	CAISWTVLNYGYTF
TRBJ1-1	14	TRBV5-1	CASSLEGQNTEAFF
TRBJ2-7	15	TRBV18	CASSPDSEGSYEQYF
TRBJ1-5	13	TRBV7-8	CASTRLGDQPQHF
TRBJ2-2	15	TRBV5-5	CASSLRGGYTGELFF
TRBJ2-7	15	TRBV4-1	CASSQGLTISYEQYF
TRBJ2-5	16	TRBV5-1	CASSLTGTVRQETQYF
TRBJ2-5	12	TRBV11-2	CASSLERETQYF
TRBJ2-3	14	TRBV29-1	CSAQRAGWTDTQYF
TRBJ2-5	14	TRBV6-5	CASSLGGYQETQYF
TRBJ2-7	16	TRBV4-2	CASSQDYAVRVYEQYF
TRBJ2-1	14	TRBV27	CASSFGTAYNEQFF
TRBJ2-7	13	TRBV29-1	CSVGYRSSYEQYF
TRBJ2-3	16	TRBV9	CASSNRTSGGADTQYF
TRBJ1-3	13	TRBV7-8	CASSGQLGNTIYF
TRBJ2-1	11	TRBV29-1	CSVERGRGQFF
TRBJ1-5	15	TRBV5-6	CASSVTVSGNQPQHF
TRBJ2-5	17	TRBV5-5	CASSSKGLWVVGETQYF
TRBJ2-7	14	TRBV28	CASSPTNWLYEQYF
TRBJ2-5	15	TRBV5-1	CASSLALGLGETQYF
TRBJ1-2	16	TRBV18	CASSPQGTGRSYGYTF
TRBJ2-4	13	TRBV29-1	CSAGGLAKNIQYF
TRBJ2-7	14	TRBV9	CASSVGGGAYEQYF
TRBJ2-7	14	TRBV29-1	CSVGPGVRAYEQYF
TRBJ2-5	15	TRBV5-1	CASSLWTSGMKTQYF
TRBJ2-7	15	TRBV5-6	CASSLSLSGHYEQYF
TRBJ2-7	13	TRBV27	CASSFSGVYEQYF
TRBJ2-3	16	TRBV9	CASSVGTSGTTDTQYF
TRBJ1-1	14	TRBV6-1	CASSVRTGGTEAFF
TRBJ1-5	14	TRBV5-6	CASSLPGGNQPQHF
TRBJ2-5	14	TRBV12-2	CASRTPAGEETQYF
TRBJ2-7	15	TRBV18	CASSLSSGLNYEQYF
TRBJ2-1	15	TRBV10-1	CASSFSVITYNEQFF